This T cell receptor beta chain was recorded in a study of CD8+ T cells in alopecia areata. Treatment denoted: oral pan-JAK inhibitor, 5-10 mg twice daily. Following RNA extraction, reverse transcription yielded cDNA that acted as the sequencing template. TCRdb keeps only in-frame clones here, not all; method: immunoSEQ multiplex PCR. The table has some 200,000 clones, 45% to 65% seen once. The sample consisted of CD4+ T cells sorted from blood, taken at week 4, from a patient treated with tofacitinib. The clonotype originates from a human donor with alopecia areata.

The CDR3 DNA follows: TGTGCCAGCAGTTTAGGTGGGACACTCACTTATCAGCCCCAGCATTTT. Protein sequence: CASSLGGTLTYQPQHF. The gene calls are TRBV28 and TRBJ1-5, with D possibly TRBD1 on 6 matching bases. Trimming removed 2 bases from V and 5 bases from J, with 16 bases in between. The CDR3 is 16 amino acids. Germline V gene data show CDR1 as MDHEN and CDR2 as SYDVKM.